This record looks at one T cell receptor (beta chain) sequence and its context. Trimming took 4 bases from V and 6 from J; bases not matched to a gene: 3. The CDR3 consists of 13 residues. Germline V gives CDR1 SGHTA, CDR2 FQGTGA. This entry belongs to a study of cytomegalovirus exposure and HLA in healthy donors. Across the study: Prior work identified under 130 million unique TCR beta sequences in about 179 million T cells.

Primers included in the PCR were 60 Vbeta and 13 Jbeta primers. Assay: immunoSEQ multiplex PCR; the TCRdb copy retains only in-frame clones and omits some. The data contain 110,000 to 150,000 clones, 76% of them singletons. The specimen sequenced was PBMCs. The receptor comes from a man between 18 and 35 years old in good health and CMV-seronegative. J is TRBJ2-3 and V is TRBV7-3, with TRBD2 matching over 8 bases. CDR3 loop: CASSSGGPDTQYF. The CDR3 coding sequence is TGTGCCAGCAGCTCGGGAGGGCCGGATACGCAGTATTTT. The full variable domain, rest sourced from reference TRBV7-3 and TRBJ2-3, is GAGVSQTPSNKVTEKGKYVELRCDPISGHTALYWYRQSLGQGPEFLIYFQGTGAADDSGLPNDRFFAVRPEGSVSTLKIQRTERGDSAVYLCASSSGGPDTQYFGPGTRLTVL.